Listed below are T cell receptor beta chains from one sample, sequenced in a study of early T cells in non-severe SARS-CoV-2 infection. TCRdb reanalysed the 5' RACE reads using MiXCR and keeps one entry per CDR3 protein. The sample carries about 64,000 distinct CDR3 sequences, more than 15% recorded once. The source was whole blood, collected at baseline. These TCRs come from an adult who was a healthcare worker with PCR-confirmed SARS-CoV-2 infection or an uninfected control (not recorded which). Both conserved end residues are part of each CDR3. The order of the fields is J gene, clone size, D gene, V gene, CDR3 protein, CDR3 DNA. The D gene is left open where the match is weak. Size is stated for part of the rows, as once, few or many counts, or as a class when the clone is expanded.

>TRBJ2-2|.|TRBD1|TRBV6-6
CASSRGQGARTGELFF
TGTGCCAGCAGCCGAGGACAGGGGGCTCGGACCGGGGAGCTGTTTTTT
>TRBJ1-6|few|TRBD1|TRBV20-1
CSARSGTADNSPLHF
TGCAGTGCTAGAAGCGGGACAGCGGATAATTCACCCCTCCACTTT
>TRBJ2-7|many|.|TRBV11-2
CASSARDSSSYEQYF
TGTGCCAGCAGCGCCCGGGACTCGAGCTCCTACGAGCAGTACTTC
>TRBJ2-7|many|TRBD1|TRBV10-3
CAISEGQGADEQYF
TGTGCCATCAGTGAGGGACAGGGGGCCGACGAGCAGTACTTC
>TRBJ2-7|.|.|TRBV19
CASSTTGPTPYEQYF
TGTGCCAGTAGTACTACAGGGCCGACTCCCTACGAGCAGTACTTC
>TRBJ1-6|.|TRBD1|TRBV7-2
CASSLNRGRSPLHF
TGTGCCAGCAGCTTAAACAGGGGGCGTTCACCCCTCCACTTT
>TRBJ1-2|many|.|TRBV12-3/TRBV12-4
CASSHSGTVLGGYTF
TGTGCCAGCAGCCACTCTGGGACCGTCCTGGGTGGCTACACCTTC
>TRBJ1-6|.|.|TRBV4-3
CASSLRRYNSPLHF
TGCGCCAGCAGCTTGCGACGGTATAATTCACCCCTCCACTTT
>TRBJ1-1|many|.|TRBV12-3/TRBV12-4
CASSFGGLRAFF
TGTGCCAGCAGTTTCGGGGGGCTCAGAGCTTTCTTT
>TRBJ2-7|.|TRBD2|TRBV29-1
CSVEGTSGRTYEQYF
TGCAGCGTTGAAGGGACTAGCGGGAGAACCTACGAGCAGTACTTC